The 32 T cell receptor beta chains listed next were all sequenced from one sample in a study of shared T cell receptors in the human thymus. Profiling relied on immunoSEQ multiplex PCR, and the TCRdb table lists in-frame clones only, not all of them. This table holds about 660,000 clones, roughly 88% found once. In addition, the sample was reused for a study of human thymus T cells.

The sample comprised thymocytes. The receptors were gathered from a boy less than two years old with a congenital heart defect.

DNA of the CDR3: TGCGCCAGCAGCCAAAAGGGAGAATCCCCCAATGAGCAGTTCTTC. Its protein product is CASSQKGESPNEQFF. This chain uses TRBV4-1 with TRBJ2-1, with D maybe TRBD2 (5 bases). Trimming removed 2 bases at V and 6 bases at J, with 14 bases between. CDR3 size: 15 residues. Germline V gene lookup returns CDR1 MGHRA and CDR2 YSYEKL.

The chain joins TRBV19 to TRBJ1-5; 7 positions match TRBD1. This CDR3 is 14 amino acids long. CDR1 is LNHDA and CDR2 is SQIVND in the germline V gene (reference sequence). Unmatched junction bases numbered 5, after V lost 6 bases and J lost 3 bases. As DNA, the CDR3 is TGTGCCAGTAGCCAGGACAGGATCAATCAGCCCCAGCATTTT. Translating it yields CASSQDRINQPQHF.

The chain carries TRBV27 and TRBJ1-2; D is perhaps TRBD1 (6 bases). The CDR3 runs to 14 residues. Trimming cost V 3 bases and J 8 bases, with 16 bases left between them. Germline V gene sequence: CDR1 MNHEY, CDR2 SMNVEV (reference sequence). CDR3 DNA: TGTGCCAGCAGTTTGAAGGGGGTACATGAGGGCTACACCTTC. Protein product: CASSLKGVHEGYTF.

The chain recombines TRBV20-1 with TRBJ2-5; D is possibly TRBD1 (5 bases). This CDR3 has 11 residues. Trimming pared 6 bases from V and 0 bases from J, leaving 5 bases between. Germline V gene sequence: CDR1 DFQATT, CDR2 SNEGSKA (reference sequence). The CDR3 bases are TGCAGTGCGGGGCACCAAGAGACCCAGTACTTC. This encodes CSAGHQETQYF.

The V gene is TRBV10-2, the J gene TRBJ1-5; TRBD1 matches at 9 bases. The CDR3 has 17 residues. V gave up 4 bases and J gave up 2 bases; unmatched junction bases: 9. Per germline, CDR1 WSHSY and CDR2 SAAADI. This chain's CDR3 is CASSAPGQGGRNQPQHF. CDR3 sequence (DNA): TGCGCCAGCAGTGCCCCGGGACAGGGAGGTCGCAATCAGCCCCAGCATTTT.

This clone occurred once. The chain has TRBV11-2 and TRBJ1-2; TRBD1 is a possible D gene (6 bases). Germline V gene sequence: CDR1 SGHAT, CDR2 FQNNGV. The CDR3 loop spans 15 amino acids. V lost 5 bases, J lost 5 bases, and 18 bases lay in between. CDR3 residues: CASSPAGGRSYGYTF. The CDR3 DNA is TGTGCCAGCAGCCCCGCCGGGGGGCGAAGTTATGGCTACACCTTC.

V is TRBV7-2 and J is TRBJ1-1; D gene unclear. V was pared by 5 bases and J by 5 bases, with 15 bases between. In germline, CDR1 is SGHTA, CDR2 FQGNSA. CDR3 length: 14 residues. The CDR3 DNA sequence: TGTGCCAGCAGCGAGAACCGGAAGCGGACTGAAGCTTTCTTT. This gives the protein CASSENRKRTEAFF.

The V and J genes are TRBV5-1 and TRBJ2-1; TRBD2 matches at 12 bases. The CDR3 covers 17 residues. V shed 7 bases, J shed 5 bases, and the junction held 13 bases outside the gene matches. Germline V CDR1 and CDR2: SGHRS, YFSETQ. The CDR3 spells CASGQHLAGGPHNEQFF. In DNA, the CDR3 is TGCGCCAGCGGTCAACACCTAGCGGGAGGGCCTCACAATGAGCAGTTCTTC.

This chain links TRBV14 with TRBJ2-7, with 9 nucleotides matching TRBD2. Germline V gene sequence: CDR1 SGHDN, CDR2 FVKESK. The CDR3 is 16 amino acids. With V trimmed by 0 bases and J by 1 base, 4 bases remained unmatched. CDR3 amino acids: CASSQDTAGGSYEQYF. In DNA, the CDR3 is TGTGCCAGCAGCCAAGATACGGCGGGAGGGTCCTACGAGCAGTACTTC.

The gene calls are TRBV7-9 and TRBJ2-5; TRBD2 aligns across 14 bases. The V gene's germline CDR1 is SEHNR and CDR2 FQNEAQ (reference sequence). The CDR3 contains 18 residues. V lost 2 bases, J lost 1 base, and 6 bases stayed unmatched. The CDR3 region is CASSLTRTSGRIQETQYF. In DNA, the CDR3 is TGTGCCAGCAGCTTAACGAGGACTAGCGGGAGGATCCAAGAGACCCAGTACTTC.

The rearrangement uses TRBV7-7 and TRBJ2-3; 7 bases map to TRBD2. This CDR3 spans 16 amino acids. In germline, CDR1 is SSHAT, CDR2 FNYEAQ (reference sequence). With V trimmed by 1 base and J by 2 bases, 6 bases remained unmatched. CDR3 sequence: CASSLGEGGHTDTQYF. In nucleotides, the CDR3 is TGTGCCAGCAGCTTAGGGGAGGGTGGCCACACAGATACGCAGTATTTT.

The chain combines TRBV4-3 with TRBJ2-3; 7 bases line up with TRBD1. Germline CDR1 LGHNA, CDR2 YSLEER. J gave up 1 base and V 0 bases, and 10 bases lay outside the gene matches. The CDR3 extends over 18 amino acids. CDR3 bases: TGCGCCAGCAGCCAAGATGGGAACACAGGGGTATGCACAGATACGCAGTATTTT. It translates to CASSQDGNTGVCTDTQYF.

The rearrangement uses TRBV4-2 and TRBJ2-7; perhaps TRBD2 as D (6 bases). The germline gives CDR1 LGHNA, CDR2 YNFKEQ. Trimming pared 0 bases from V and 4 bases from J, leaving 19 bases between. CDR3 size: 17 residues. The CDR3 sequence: CASSQDSAGIAVYEQYF. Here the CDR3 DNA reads TGTGCCAGCAGCCAAGATTCGGCGGGGATCGCAGTTTACGAGCAGTACTTC.

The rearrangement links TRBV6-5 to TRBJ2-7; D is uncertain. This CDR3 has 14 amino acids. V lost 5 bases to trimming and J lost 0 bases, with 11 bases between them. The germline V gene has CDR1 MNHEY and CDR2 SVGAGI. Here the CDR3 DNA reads TGTGCCAGCAGTGGAGTCTCTAGCTCCTACGAGCAGTACTTC. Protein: CASSGVSSSYEQYF.

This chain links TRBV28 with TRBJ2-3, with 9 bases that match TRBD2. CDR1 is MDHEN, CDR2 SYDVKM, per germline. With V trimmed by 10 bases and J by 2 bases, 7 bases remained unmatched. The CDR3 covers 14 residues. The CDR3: CATGRLAATDTQYF. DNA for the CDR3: TGTGCCACCGGCCGACTAGCGGCCACAGATACGCAGTATTTT.

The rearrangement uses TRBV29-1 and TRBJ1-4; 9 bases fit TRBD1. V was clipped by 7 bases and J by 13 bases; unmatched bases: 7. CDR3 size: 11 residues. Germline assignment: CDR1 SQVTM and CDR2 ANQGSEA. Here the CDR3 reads CSALSGQGLFF. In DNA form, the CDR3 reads TGCAGCGCCCTTTCGGGACAGGGACTGTTTTTT.

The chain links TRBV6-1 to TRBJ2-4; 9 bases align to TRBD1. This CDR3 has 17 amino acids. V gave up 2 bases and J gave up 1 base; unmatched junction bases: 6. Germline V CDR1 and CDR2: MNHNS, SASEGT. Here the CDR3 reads CASSELIGQGAKNIQYF. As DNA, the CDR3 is TGTGCCAGCAGTGAATTAATAGGACAGGGGGCCAAAAACATTCAGTACTTC.

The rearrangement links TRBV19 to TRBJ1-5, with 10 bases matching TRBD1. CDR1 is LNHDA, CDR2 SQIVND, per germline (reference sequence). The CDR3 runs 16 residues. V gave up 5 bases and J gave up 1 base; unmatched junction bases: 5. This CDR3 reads CASSPGTGVSNQPQHF. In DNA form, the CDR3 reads TGTGCCAGTAGTCCCGGGACAGGGGTGAGCAATCAGCCCCAGCATTTT.

The CDR3 coding sequence is TGTGCCAGCAGCTTAGGGGGGCTCTACTCCTACGAGCAGTACTTC. Translating it yields CASSLGGLYSYEQYF. This chain links TRBV11-2 with TRBJ2-7, with D possibly matching TRBD1 (6 bases). The V gene's germline CDR1 is SGHAT and CDR2 FQNNGV. The CDR3 extends over 15 amino acids. Trimming took off 1 base at V and 0 bases at J, with 10 bases between the two ends.

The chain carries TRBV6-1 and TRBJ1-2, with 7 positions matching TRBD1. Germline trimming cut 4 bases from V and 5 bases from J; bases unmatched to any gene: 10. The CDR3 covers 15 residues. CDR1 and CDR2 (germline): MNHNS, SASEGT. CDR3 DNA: TGTGCCAGCAGTGGGGGGACAGTCGGGACGTATGGCTACACCTTC. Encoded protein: CASSGGTVGTYGYTF.

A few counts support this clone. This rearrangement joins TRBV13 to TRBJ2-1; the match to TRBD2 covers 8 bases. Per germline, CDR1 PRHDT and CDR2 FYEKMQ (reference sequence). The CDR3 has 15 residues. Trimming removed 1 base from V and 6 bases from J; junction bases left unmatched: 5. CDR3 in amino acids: CASSLDGRDGNEQFF. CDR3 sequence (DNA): TGTGCCAGCAGCTTAGACGGGAGGGACGGCAATGAGCAGTTCTTC. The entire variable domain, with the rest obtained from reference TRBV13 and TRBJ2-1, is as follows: AAGVIQSPRHLIKEKRETATLKCYPIPRHDTVYWYQQGPGQDPQFLISFYEKMQSDKGSIPDRFSAQQFSDYHSELNMSSLELGDSALYFCASSLDGRDGNEQFFGPGTRLTVL.

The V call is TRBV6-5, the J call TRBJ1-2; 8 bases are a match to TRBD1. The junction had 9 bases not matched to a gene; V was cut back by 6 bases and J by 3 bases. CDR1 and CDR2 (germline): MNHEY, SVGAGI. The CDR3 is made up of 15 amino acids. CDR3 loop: CASSSTGAADYGYTF. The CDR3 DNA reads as TGTGCCAGCAGCTCGACAGGGGCCGCCGACTATGGCTACACCTTC.

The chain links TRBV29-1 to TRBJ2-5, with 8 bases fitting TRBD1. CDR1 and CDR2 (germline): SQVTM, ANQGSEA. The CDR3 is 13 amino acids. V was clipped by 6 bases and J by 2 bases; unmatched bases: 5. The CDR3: CSVSHRGQETQYF. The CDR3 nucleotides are TGCAGCGTGTCGCACAGGGGGCAAGAGACCCAGTACTTC.

CDR3 coding DNA: TGCGCCAGCAGTTACCCTGTTCTAGCGCCCAGCTCCTACGAGCAGTACTTC. Amino acid sequence: CASSYPVLAPSSYEQYF. The chain uses TRBV10-1 and TRBJ2-7; D may be TRBD2 (6 bases). Trimming shortened V by 5 bases and J by 0 bases, and 20 bases separated the two germline ends. The CDR3 is 17 amino acids. Germline V gene data show CDR1 as WNHNN and CDR2 as SYGVQD (reference sequence).

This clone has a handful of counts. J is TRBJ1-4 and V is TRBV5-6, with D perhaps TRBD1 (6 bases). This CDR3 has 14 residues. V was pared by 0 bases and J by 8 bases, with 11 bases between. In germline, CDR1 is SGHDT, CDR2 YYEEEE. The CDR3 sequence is CASSLDRVREKLFF. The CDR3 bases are TGTGCCAGCAGCTTGGACAGGGTGCGGGAAAAACTGTTTTTT.

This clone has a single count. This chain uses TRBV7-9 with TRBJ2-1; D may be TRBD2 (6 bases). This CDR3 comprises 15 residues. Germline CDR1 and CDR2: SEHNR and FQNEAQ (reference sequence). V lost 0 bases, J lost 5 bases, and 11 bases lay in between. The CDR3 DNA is TGTGCCAGCAGCTTAGCGGGACTTTCTGACAATGAGCAGTTCTTC. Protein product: CASSLAGLSDNEQFF.

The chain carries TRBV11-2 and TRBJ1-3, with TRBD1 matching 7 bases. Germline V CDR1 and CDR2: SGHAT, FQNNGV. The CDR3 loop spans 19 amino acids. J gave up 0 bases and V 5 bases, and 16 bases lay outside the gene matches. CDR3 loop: CASSTDRVSWEPSGNTIYF. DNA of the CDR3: TGTGCCAGCAGCACCGACAGGGTCAGTTGGGAACCCTCTGGAAACACCATATATTTT.

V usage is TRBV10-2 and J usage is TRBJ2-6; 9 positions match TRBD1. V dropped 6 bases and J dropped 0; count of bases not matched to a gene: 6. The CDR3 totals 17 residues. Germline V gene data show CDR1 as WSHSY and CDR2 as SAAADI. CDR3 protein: CASRDGTGYSGANVLTF. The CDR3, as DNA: TGCGCCAGCAGGGACGGGACAGGGTACTCTGGGGCCAACGTCCTGACTTTC.

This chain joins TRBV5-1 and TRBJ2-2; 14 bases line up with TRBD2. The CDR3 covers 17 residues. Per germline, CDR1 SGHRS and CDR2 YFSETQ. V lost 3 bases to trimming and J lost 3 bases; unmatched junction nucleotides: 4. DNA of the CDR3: TGCGCCAGCAGCTCGGGGGGACTAGCGGGAGACACCGGGGAGCTGTTTTTT. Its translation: CASSSGGLAGDTGELFF.

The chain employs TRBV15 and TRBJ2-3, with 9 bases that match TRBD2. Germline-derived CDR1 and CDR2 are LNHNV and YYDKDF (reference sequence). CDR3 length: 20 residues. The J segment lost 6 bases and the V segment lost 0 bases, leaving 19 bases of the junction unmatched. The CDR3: CATSRDQLGKGLAHHDTQYF. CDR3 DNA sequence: TGTGCCACCAGCAGAGATCAGTTGGGTAAAGGACTAGCGCACCACGATACGCAGTATTTT. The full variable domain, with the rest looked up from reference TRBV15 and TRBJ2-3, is DAMVIQNPRYQVTQFGKPVTLSCSQTLNHNVMYWYQQKSSQAPKLLFHYYDKDFNNEADTPDNFQSRRPNTSFCFLDIRSPGLGDTAMYLCATSRDQLGKGLAHHDTQYFGPGTRLTVL.

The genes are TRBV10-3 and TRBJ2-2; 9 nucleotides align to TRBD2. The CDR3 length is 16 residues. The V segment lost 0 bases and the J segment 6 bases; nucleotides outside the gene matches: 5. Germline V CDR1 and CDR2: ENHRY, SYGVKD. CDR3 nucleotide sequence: TGTGCCATCAGTGAGTCGCGGCTAGCGGGGCCCGGGGAGCTGTTTTTT. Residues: CAISESRLAGPGELFF.

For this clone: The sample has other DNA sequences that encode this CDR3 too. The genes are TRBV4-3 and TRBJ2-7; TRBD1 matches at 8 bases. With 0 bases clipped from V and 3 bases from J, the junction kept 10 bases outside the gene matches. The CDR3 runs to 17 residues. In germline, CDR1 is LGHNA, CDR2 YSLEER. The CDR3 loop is CASSQDSGQGIRYEQYF. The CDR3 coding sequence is TGCGCCAGCAGCCAAGATTCAGGACAGGGTATTCGCTACGAGCAGTACTTC.